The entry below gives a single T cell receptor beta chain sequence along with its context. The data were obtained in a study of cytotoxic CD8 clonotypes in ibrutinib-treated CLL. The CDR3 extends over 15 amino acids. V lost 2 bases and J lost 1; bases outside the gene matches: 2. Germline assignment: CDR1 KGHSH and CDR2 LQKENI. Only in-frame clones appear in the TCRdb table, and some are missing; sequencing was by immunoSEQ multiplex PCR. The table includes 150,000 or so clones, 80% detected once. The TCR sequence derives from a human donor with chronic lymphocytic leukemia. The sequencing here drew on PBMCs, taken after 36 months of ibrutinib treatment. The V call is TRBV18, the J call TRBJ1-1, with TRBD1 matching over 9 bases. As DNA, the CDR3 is TGTGCCAGCTCACCAATGGACAGGGGGAACACTGAAGCTTTCTTT. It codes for CASSPMDRGNTEAFF.